These 18 T cell receptor beta chains share one sample of origin, sequenced in a study of blood T cells in healthy people across ages. A second PCR of about 6 to 12 cycles used a sample-barcoded 5' primer and a J-beta primer mix. TCRdb re-called the 5' RACE reads through MiXCR, storing one row per CDR3 protein. The profile shows about 730,000 distinct CDR3 sequences, 35% to 45% of them singletons. Sequenced: blood. These receptors were collected from a woman aged 55-75 years in good health.

The chain uses TRBV20-1 and TRBJ2-1; maybe TRBD1 (6 bases). The CDR3 spans 14 residues. The germline V and J ends were trimmed by 2 bases and 13 bases, with 21 bases remaining between them. From germline, CDR1 is DFQATT and CDR2 SNEGSKA (reference sequence). The CDR3 region has the DNA TGCAGTGCTAGACAGGGGTGGGGTCCCGAGACCCAGTTCTTC. Its translation: CSARQGWGPETQFF.

The rearrangement uses TRBV11-2 and TRBJ1-6; tentative D call: TRBD1 (6 bases). With 4 bases removed from V and 8 bases from J, the gap between germline ends came to 15 bases. CDR1 SGHAT and CDR2 FQNNGV come from the germline V gene. The CDR3 covers 15 residues. This CDR3 reads CASSSLTGGDSPLHF. The DNA for the CDR3 is TGTGCCAGCAGCTCCCTGACAGGAGGAGATTCACCCCTCCACTTT. The full variable domain, completed using reference TRBV11-2 and TRBJ1-6, is EAGVAQSPRYKIIEKRQSVAFWCNPISGHATLYWYQQILGQGPKLLIQFQNNGVVDDSQLPKDRFSAERLKGVDSTLKIQPAKLEDSAVYLCASSSLTGGDSPLHFGNGTRLTVT.

The rearrangement uses TRBV24-1 and TRBJ2-7; D could derive from TRBD1 or TRBD2 (5 bases each). Per the germline V gene, CDR1 is KGHDR and CDR2 is SFDVKD. Trimming shortened V by 10 bases and J by 2 bases, and 14 bases separated the two germline ends. The CDR3 is made up of 13 amino acids. The CDR3 here is CATQGAGTYEQYF. DNA of the CDR3: TGTGCCACTCAAGGGGCGGGTACCTACGAGCAGTACTTC.

This clonotype was observed a few times. CDR3 DNA: TGTGCCAGCTCACCTGAAACAGGGGTCACTAATGAAAAACTGTTTTTT. Its translation is CASSPETGVTNEKLFF. The V call is TRBV18, the J call TRBJ1-4, with TRBD1 matching over 7 bases. CDR1 and CDR2 (germline): KGHSH, LQKENI. Trimming removed 3 bases from V and 2 bases from J; junction bases left unmatched: 6. The length of the CDR3 is 16 residues.

This rearrangement joins TRBV6-2 or TRBV6-3 to TRBJ2-5, with D possibly matching TRBD1 (6 bases). Trimming took 5 bases from V and 0 from J, leaving 13 bases between them. The CDR3 is 15 residues long. Germline V gene sequence: CDR1 MNHEY, CDR2 SVGEGT. The CDR3 region is CASSTKGHNQETQYF. The CDR3 DNA sequence: TGTGCCAGCAGTACAAAGGGACACAACCAAGAGACCCAGTACTTC.

About this clonotype: This could be a read error, since a much larger clone is one nucleotide away. This rearrangement joins TRBV7-2 to TRBJ2-1; D possibly uses TRBD1 or TRBD2 (5 bases each). Gene TRBJ2-7 matches the end of the DNA better, so the J call may be wrong. The length of the CDR3 is 15 residues. Germline V gene sequence: CDR1 SGHTA, CDR2 FQGNSA. The CDR3 here is CASSFGDARYNEQYF. The CDR3 DNA is TGTGCCAGCAGCTTCGGGGACGCGCGCTACAATGAGCAGTACTTC.

The chain joins TRBV12-3 or TRBV12-4 to TRBJ2-5; the match to TRBD1 covers 7 bases. V lost 6 bases, J lost 1 base, and 5 bases stayed unmatched. The CDR3 runs to 14 residues. The DNA for the CDR3 is TGTGCCAGCAGCACGGACAGGCCCCAAGAGACCCAGTACTTC. It encodes CASSTDRPQETQYF.

The chain recombines TRBV7-9 with TRBJ2-3; unclear D gene. Trimming cost V 7 bases and J 10 bases, with 9 bases left between them. CDR3 length: 10 amino acids. The germline V gene has CDR1 SEHNR and CDR2 FQNEAQ (reference sequence). The CDR3 spells CASNSLAQYF. For the CDR3, the DNA is TGTGCCAGCAACTCCCTGGCGCAGTATTTT.

Points on this clonotype: Being one base from a much bigger clone, this may be a read error. The rearrangement joins TRBV10-3 to TRBJ2-1; TRBD2 is a possible D gene (5 bases). This CDR3 is 14 amino acids long. The germline V gene has CDR1 ENHRY and CDR2 SYGVKD. For the CDR3, the DNA is TGTACCATCCAACCGGGAAGAAATTACAATGAGCAGTTCTTC. Protein: CTIQPGRNYNEQFF.

The chain joins TRBV7-2 to TRBJ2-3; maybe TRBD1 (5 bases). The CDR3 is made up of 15 amino acids. The germline V gene has CDR1 SGHTA and CDR2 FQGNSA. Trimming cost V 2 bases and J 1 base, with 10 bases left between them. The CDR3 DNA reads TGTGCCAGCAGCTTAATTGGGGCGGGCACAGATACGCAGTATTTT. Encoded protein: CASSLIGAGTDTQYF.

This rearrangement joins TRBV5-6 to TRBJ2-2; D is possibly TRBD1 (5 bases). The CDR3 length is 16 residues. Deletions cut 4 bases from V and 5 bases from J, with 18 bases between. Germline V gene data show CDR1 as SGHDT and CDR2 as YYEEEE. In DNA, the CDR3 is TGTGCCAGCAGCCGGATGGGGCAGAAGAAAACCGGGGAGCTGTTTTTT. This encodes CASSRMGQKKTGELFF.

J is TRBJ2-3 and V is TRBV9; weak D call: TRBD1 (8 bases). The CDR3 extends over 15 amino acids. Trimming took 6 bases from V and 4 from J, leaving 18 bases between them. Germline-derived CDR1 and CDR2 are SGDLS and YYNGEE. CDR3: CASTPGGQGPDTQYF. The DNA of the CDR3 is TGTGCCAGCACGCCGGGAGGACAGGGTCCAGATACGCAGTATTTT.

V and J are TRBV5-1 and TRBJ2-5; TRBD2 agrees at 10 bases. Germline CDR1 reads SGHRS; CDR2 reads YFSETQ. The J segment lost 2 bases and the V segment lost 7 bases, leaving 11 bases of the junction unmatched. The CDR3 covers 16 residues. Written as DNA, the CDR3 is TGCGCCAGCGTCGGAAGCAGCGGGGGGGCTCAAGAGACCCAGTACTTC. Translated: CASVGSSGGAQETQYF.

This clonotype was found a few times. The chain is built from TRBV7-9 and TRBJ1-1; D remains unclear. V lost 5 bases to trimming and J lost 5 bases, with 12 bases between them. This CDR3 comprises 13 residues. Germline CDR1 is SEHNR and CDR2 is FQNEAQ (reference sequence). The CDR3 loop is CASSPVGWTEAFF. For the CDR3, the DNA is TGTGCCAGCAGCCCCGTGGGCTGGACTGAAGCTTTCTTT.

This clonotype occurred many times. This sequence joins TRBV11-3 and TRBJ2-3, with D perhaps matching TRBD2 (5 bases). CDR1 and CDR2 from the germline V gene are SGHNT and YENEEA. The CDR3 contains 16 residues. The ends were cut back, 7 bases at V and 0 bases at J, with 17 bases in the middle. The CDR3 DNA sequence: TGTGCCAGCAACCCCCCAAGCGGAGGCAGCACAGATACGCAGTATTTT. It yields the protein CASNPPSGGSTDTQYF.

The V and J genes are TRBV20-1 and TRBJ2-4; tentative D call: TRBD1 (6 bases). Germline V gene sequence: CDR1 DFQATT, CDR2 SNEGSKA (reference sequence). CDR3 length equals 13 residues. The CDR3 nucleotides are TGCAGCGCCACGGCCAGGACAGAAAACATTCAGTACTTC. It specifies CSATARTENIQYF.

The V call is TRBV9, the J call TRBJ1-5, with 10 bases lining up with TRBD1. Unmatched junction bases numbered 5, after V lost 1 base and J lost 4 bases. The CDR3 has 16 amino acids. Germline V gives CDR1 SGDLS, CDR2 YYNGEE. CDR3 nucleotide sequence: TGTGCCAGCAGCGTATCTCCGGACAGGGGGAATCAGCCCCAGCATTTT. Protein product: CASSVSPDRGNQPQHF. Full variable domain (outside the CDR3, taken from reference TRBV9 and TRBJ1-5): DSGVTQTPKHLITATGQRVTLRCSPRSGDLSVYWYQQSLDQGLQFLIQYYNGEERAKGNILERFSAQQFPDLHSELNLSSLELGDSALYFCASSVSPDRGNQPQHFGDGTRLSIL.

This clonotype was recorded a few times. The rearrangement uses TRBV5-6 and TRBJ1-2, with 8 bases aligning to TRBD1. CDR3 size: 15 residues. V shed 4 bases and J 2 bases; nucleotides not matched to a gene: 7. Looked up from germline, CDR1 is SGHDT and CDR2 is YYEEEE. CDR3 bases: TGTGCCAGCAGCAAACCAGGACAGGGCAACTATGGCTACACCTTC. Its translation is CASSKPGQGNYGYTF. The variable domain in full, with the rest retrieved from reference TRBV5-6 and TRBJ1-2, is DAGVTQSPTHLIKTRGQQVTLRCSPKSGHDTVSWYQQALGQGPQFIFQYYEEEERQRGNFPDRFSGHQFPNYSSELNVNALLLGDSALYLCASSKPGQGNYGYTFGSGTRLTVV.